This TCR beta chain came from a study of regulatory T cells in long-lasting Graves disease. Points from the study as a whole: Gene preferences differed: TRBV28, TRBJ1-2, TRBJ2-5 in persistent cases.

According to the study, TCR beta libraries were built with iRepertoire HTBI primers and CDR3-region Arm-PCR. TCRdb used MiXCR to reprocess the multiplex PCR reads, holding one entry per CDR3 protein. This table holds a few hundred thousand distinct CDR3 sequences, approximately 12% found once. The germline V and J ends were trimmed by 4 bases and 6 bases, with 16 bases remaining between them. In germline, CDR1 is SGHNT, CDR2 YYREEE (reference sequence). The CDR3 consists of 15 residues. Time point noted: newly diagnosed GD, antithyroid drugs for less than 3 months. From RNA extracted from PBMCs, the TCR library was made. This clonotype appeared a few times. Its antigen is undetermined. The same specimen was also included in a second study, on T cells in Graves' hyperthyroidism and ophthalmopathy. As reported in that work: Blood samples included most of the expanded thyroid clonotypes exceeding 0.001.

Sample: peripheral blood mononuclear cells (PBMCs), taken at new diagnosis, from a patient treated with antithyroid drugs. The rearrangement uses TRBV5-4 and TRBJ2-2; D might be TRBD1 (6 bases). The source is a woman aged 18 to 35 with Graves disease. The CDR3 spells CASSTGHPEAGELFF. Written as DNA, the CDR3 is TGTGCCAGCAGCACGGGACACCCGGAGGCCGGGGAGCTGTTTTTT.